This record covers a single T cell receptor (beta chain). Antigen: not known. Assays examined approximately 99,000 TCR templates per sample. Data came from immunoSEQ multiplex PCR; TCRdb stores just in-frame clones and leaves some out. The table has 100,000 or so clones, about 92% seen once. These data are taken from a study of siplizumab effects on memory and regulatory T cells. CDR1 is SGHKS, CDR2 YYEKEE, per germline (reference sequence). The CDR3 contains 15 residues. V lost 2 bases and J lost 0, with 9 bases in between. Study-level points and caveats: Of the proliferating CD4+ or CD8+ clones, roughly 75-95% lacked a naive or memory phenotype that could be assigned. Naive T cells seemed more diverse than memory cells; they also seemed major alloresponse contributors.

The chain joins TRBV5-5 to TRBJ1-3, with no clear D. Sequencing was carried out using CD4+ T cells sorted from blood. This TCR came from a human donor in good health. This CDR3 is CASSFQQISGNTIYF. CDR3 nucleotides: TGTGCCAGCAGCTTTCAACAGATCTCTGGAAACACCATATATTTT.